The 24 T cell receptor beta chains presented below share a single source sample, sequenced in a study of blood T cell repertoires in COVID-19. The method was immunoSEQ multiplex PCR; TCRdb's version includes in-frame clones alone and lacks a portion of them. The data contain 85,000 to 130,000 clones, roughly 80% of them singletons. Material: peripheral blood. These receptor sequences come from a woman aged 60-75 years with acute or convalescent COVID-19.

J is TRBJ2-7 and V is TRBV11-2; TRBD2 might be the D (5 bases). The CDR3 is made up of 13 amino acids. The V and J ends lost 4 bases and 9 bases respectively, with 16 bases between them. The germline V gene encodes CDR1 SGHAT and CDR2 FQNNGV. Here the CDR3 DNA reads TGTGCCAGCAGCTGGACTCCCGCGGGTGTGCAGTACTTC. Translating gives CASSWTPAGVQYF.

The chain links TRBV10-2 to TRBJ2-1; 9 nucleotides agree with TRBD2. V dropped 2 bases and J dropped 3; count of bases not matched to a gene: 5. This CDR3 is 16 amino acids long. In germline, CDR1 is WSHSY, CDR2 SAAADI. CDR3 DNA: TGCGCCAGCAGTGAGGTGACGACTAGCGGCTACAATGAGCAGTTCTTC. Translating it yields CASSEVTTSGYNEQFF.

The chain employs TRBV6-5 and TRBJ1-5; D not certain. The CDR3 sequence is 14 residues long. The germline V and J ends were trimmed by 8 bases and 4 bases, with 15 bases remaining between them. The germline gives CDR1 MNHEY, CDR2 SVGAGI. CDR3 region: CASGGRLDNQPQHF. DNA for the CDR3: TGTGCCAGCGGAGGCAGGCTGGATAATCAGCCCCAGCATTTT.

This sequence joins TRBV4-2 and TRBJ2-7; no clear D gene. Germline V lookup: CDR1 LGHNA, CDR2 YNFKEQ. The V end was cut by 1 base, the J end by 0 bases, with 10 bases between. The CDR3 totals 15 residues. CDR3: CASSQGGSSSYEQYF. The CDR3 DNA is TGTGCCAGCAGCCAAGGAGGCAGCAGCTCCTACGAGCAGTACTTC.

The chain links TRBV28 to TRBJ2-1, with D possibly being TRBD1 (6 bases). The length of the CDR3 is 16 residues. The germline CDR1 and CDR2 sequences are MDHEN and SYDVKM. Trimming removed 5 bases at V and 0 bases at J, with 14 bases between. This CDR3 reads CASSDDRYNSYNEQFF. CDR3 coding DNA: TGTGCCAGCAGTGATGACAGGTACAACTCCTACAATGAGCAGTTCTTC.

In the case of this clone: In the same sample, other DNA sequences code for this CDR3. The chain is built from TRBV6-5 and TRBJ2-7; no clear D. CDR3 length: 13 amino acids. The germline V gene encodes CDR1 MNHEY and CDR2 SVGAGI. V was pared by 5 bases and J by 0 bases, with 8 bases between. The CDR3 DNA follows: TGTGCCAGCAGTCAGAACCCCTCCTACGAGCAGTACTTC. Amino acid sequence: CASSQNPSYEQYF.

The rearrangement links TRBV25-1 to TRBJ2-7; weak D call: TRBD2 (5 bases). This CDR3 is 15 amino acids long. Trimming removed 0 bases from V and 8 bases from J, with 17 bases in between. Germline values: CDR1 MGHDK, CDR2 SYGVNS. CDR3 sequence: CASSEYGSGREKQYF. The CDR3 nucleotides read TGTGCCAGCAGTGAATATGGGTCAGGTAGGGAGAAGCAGTACTTC.

This chain joins TRBV5-1 and TRBJ1-1, with no clear D. This CDR3 has 14 amino acids. The V and J ends lost 0 bases and 10 bases respectively, with 16 bases between them. Germline V gene sequence: CDR1 SGHRS, CDR2 YFSETQ. CDR3 sequence reads: CASSLDPTPLIAFF. CDR3 sequence (DNA): TGCGCCAGCAGCTTGGACCCGACACCTCTGATAGCTTTCTTT.

V and J are TRBV7-8 and TRBJ2-5, with TRBD2 matching 12 bases. The CDR3 has 18 residues. The junction had 14 bases not matched to a gene; V was cut back by 7 bases and J by 2 bases. Germline assignment: CDR1 SGHVS and CDR2 FQNEAQ. Here the CDR3 reads CASTQPTSGGRIQETQYF. As DNA, the CDR3 is TGTGCCAGCACCCAACCCACTAGCGGGGGGCGGATACAAGAGACCCAGTACTTC.

This CDR3 reads CASSLRVGEAFF. In nucleotides, the CDR3 is TGTGCCAGCAGTTTACGGGTAGGTGAAGCTTTCTTT. V usage is TRBV12-3 or TRBV12-4 and J usage is TRBJ1-1; D uncertain. This CDR3 region has 12 residues. Trimming removed 2 bases at V and 7 bases at J, with 8 bases between.

This clone was counted once. V is TRBV6-6 and J is TRBJ2-3; a weak D match, TRBD2 (6 bases). V lost 4 bases, J lost 4 bases, and 12 bases lay in between. The CDR3 has 14 amino acids. Germline lookup yields CDR1 MNHNY and CDR2 SVGAGI (reference sequence). The CDR3 region is CASSSRAGADTQYF. The CDR3 DNA reads TGTGCCAGCAGTTCCCGAGCGGGTGCAGATACGCAGTATTTT.

The chain carries TRBV29-1 and TRBJ2-1; tentatively, D is TRBD2 (5 bases). The CDR3 length is 16 residues. Germline V CDR1 and CDR2: SQVTM, ANQGSEA. V lost 7 bases and J lost 0, with 19 bases in between. Here the CDR3 DNA reads TGCAGCGCTGAGGGTGGTGCTACTACCTCCTACAATGAGCAGTTCTTC. It translates to CSAEGGATTSYNEQFF.

The rearrangement links TRBV7-9 to TRBJ1-4; D unclear. Trimming removed 1 base at V and 4 bases at J, with 7 bases between. The CDR3 has 14 residues. CDR1 and CDR2 (germline): SEHNR, FQNEAQ (reference sequence). The CDR3: CASSLGPLNEKLFF. The DNA for the CDR3 is TGTGCCAGCAGCTTAGGGCCGCTTAATGAAAAACTGTTTTTT.

The rearrangement links TRBV5-4 to TRBJ2-5, with D tentatively TRBD1 (5 bases). The CDR3 is 13 amino acids. Trimming shortened V by 0 bases and J by 5 bases, and 8 bases separated the two germline ends. CDR1 SGHNT and CDR2 YYREEE come from the germline V gene (reference sequence). CDR3 sequence: CASSLDRRETQYF. CDR3 in DNA: TGTGCCAGCAGCTTGGACAGGCGGGAGACCCAGTACTTC.

V usage is TRBV5-5 and J usage is TRBJ2-1; TRBD1 matches 9 bases. The CDR3 has 15 residues. The V segment lost 4 bases and the J segment 8 bases; nucleotides outside the gene matches: 10. Germline-derived CDR1 and CDR2 are SGHKS and YYEKEE (reference sequence). CDR3 amino acids: CASSLAGTGYYEQFF. For the CDR3, the DNA is TGTGCCAGCAGCCTCGCCGGGACAGGGTATTATGAGCAGTTCTTC.

The chain links TRBV5-6 to TRBJ2-5, with TRBD2 identical over 11 bases. V dropped 4 bases and J dropped 12; count of bases not matched to a gene: 8. The germline V gene has CDR1 SGHDT and CDR2 YYEEEE. This CDR3 contains 13 residues. The CDR3 here is CASSLGLAGGEYF. DNA of the CDR3: TGTGCCAGCAGCCTTGGACTAGCGGGTGGGGAGTACTTC.

This sequence joins TRBV5-1 and TRBJ1-2; no reliable D call. The CDR3 covers 15 residues. Germline CDR1 reads SGHRS; CDR2 reads YFSETQ. V was shortened by 0 bases and J by 6 bases, with 15 bases between the two germline ends. The CDR3 region has the DNA TGCGCCAGCAGCTTGGGCCCCGGTGAGGATGATGGCTACACCTTC. It is translated as CASSLGPGEDDGYTF.

This clone appeared a single time. The V call is TRBV7-8, the J call TRBJ1-2; 7 bases fit TRBD1. This CDR3 is 14 amino acids long. Trimming at V came to 5 bases and at J to 4 bases, leaving 7 bases not matched to a gene. Germline assignment: CDR1 SGHVS and CDR2 FQNEAQ. The CDR3 nucleotides read TGTGCCAGCAGCCAGACAGGGCGCTCCTATGGCTACACCTTC. This sequence encodes CASSQTGRSYGYTF.

J is TRBJ1-1 and V is TRBV7-3; 9 bases are a match to TRBD1. The trim removed 2 bases at V and 6 bases at J, leaving 4 bases unmatched. The CDR3 has 14 amino acids. From germline, CDR1 is SGHTA and CDR2 FQGTGA. This chain's CDR3 is CASSLADRGSEAFF. The CDR3 DNA is TGTGCCAGCAGCTTAGCGGACAGGGGTTCTGAAGCTTTCTTT.

The J gene is TRBJ2-5, the V gene TRBV21-1; the table names TRBD2, a call not compared with the DNA. TRBV21-1 is a pseudogene locus. This CDR3 spans 16 amino acids. CDR3 in DNA: TGTGCCAGCAGCAAAGGCCGTCTAGCGGATAAAGAGACCCAGTACTTC. Its translation: CASSKGRLADKETQYF.

This clone was picked up a small number of times. The rearrangement joins TRBV5-1 to TRBJ2-7; 7 nucleotides agree with TRBD2. Germline loops: CDR1 SGHRS, CDR2 YFSETQ. The CDR3 spans 16 residues. V shed 0 bases, J shed 6 bases, and the junction held 12 bases outside the gene matches. The CDR3, as DNA: TGCGCCAGCAGCTTGGATCTAGCGGTCGGAGCCCCCGAGCAGTACTTC. It encodes CASSLDLAVGAPEQYF.

V usage is TRBV18 and J usage is TRBJ2-3, with TRBD1 matching 8 bases. With V trimmed by 1 base and J by 5 bases, 8 bases remained unmatched. This CDR3 is 16 amino acids long. Germline CDR1 reads KGHSH; CDR2 reads LQKENI. The CDR3 spells CASSPRAGGAVDTQYF. The CDR3 DNA follows: TGTGCCAGCTCACCACGGGCAGGGGGCGCCGTAGATACGCAGTATTTT.

J is TRBJ2-7 and V is TRBV6-5; no firm D call. The CDR3 sequence is 14 residues long. Germline values: CDR1 MNHEY, CDR2 SVGAGI. The germline V and J ends were trimmed by 3 bases and 2 bases, with 11 bases remaining between them. CDR3 loop: CASSYATGTYEQYF. Here the CDR3 DNA reads TGTGCCAGCAGTTATGCGACTGGAACCTACGAGCAGTACTTC.

This clone has just a few counts. The gene calls are TRBV5-4 and TRBJ2-3; 9 bases are shared with TRBD2. Trimming removed 4 bases from V and 6 bases from J; junction bases left unmatched: 12. This CDR3 is built from 16 residues. Germline lookup yields CDR1 SGHNT and CDR2 YYREEE (reference sequence). The CDR3 loop is CASSPSGSGGGDTQYF. Here the CDR3 DNA reads TGTGCCAGCAGCCCCTCGGGTAGCGGGGGAGGGGATACGCAGTATTTT.